One and the same sample provided the 12 T cell receptor beta chains below, sequenced in a study of Graves' ophthalmopathy and Graves' hyperthyroidism. From RNA, the CDR3 regions of TCR beta chains were amplified and sequenced. Investigators did first-round RT-PCR with HTBI primers, then second-round multiplex PCR. TCRdb used MiXCR to reprocess the multiplex PCR reads, holding one entry per CDR3 protein. The table lists around 670,000 distinct CDR3 sequences, 40% of them singletons. Sequencing was performed on peripheral blood. All receptors derive from an adult man with Graves' ophthalmopathy.

As for this clonotype: A much larger clone is a single base away; this may be a read error. The chain is built from TRBV7-9 and TRBJ2-7, with D possibly called TRBD1 or TRBD2 (5 bases each). This CDR3 is 14 amino acids long. From germline, CDR1 is SEHNR and CDR2 FQNEAQ (reference sequence). The V and J ends lost 2 bases and 6 bases respectively, with 14 bases between them. The CDR3 DNA reads as TGTGCCAGCAGCTTAAGGGACGAGGCGGTCGAGCAGTACTTC. Its protein is CASSLRDEAVEQYF. The full variable domain, rest sourced from reference TRBV7-9 and TRBJ2-7, is DTGVSQNPRHKITKRGQNVTFRCDPISEHNRLYWYRQTLGQGPEFLTYFQNEAQLEKSRLLSDRFSAERPKGSFSTLEIQRTEQGDSAMYLCASSLRDEAVEQYFGPGTRLTVT.

This clonotype was recorded at least ten times. The J gene is TRBJ1-6, the V gene TRBV20-1; TRBD1 might be the D (6 bases). This CDR3 region has 12 residues. Germline V lookup: CDR1 DFQATT, CDR2 SNEGSKA (reference sequence). V lost 6 bases, J lost 7 bases, and 10 bases lay in between. The DNA of the CDR3 is TGCAGTGCGAGGGGGAACAATTCACCCCTCCACTTT. Its translation is CSARGNNSPLHF.

This rearrangement joins TRBV7-2 to TRBJ1-6, with TRBD1 as a possible D gene (6 bases). CDR3 length: 16 amino acids. V gave up 3 bases and J gave up 8 bases, with 17 bases separating them. Germline lookup yields CDR1 SGHTA and CDR2 FQGNSA. The DNA for the CDR3 is TGTGCCAGCAGCTTGGGAGTAGGGGGGAGGGATTCACCCCTCCACTTT. Translation gives CASSLGVGGRDSPLHF.

The V gene is TRBV7-9, the J gene TRBJ1-5, with a tentative D call TRBD1 (5 bases). V shed 5 bases and J shed 2 bases, with 10 bases lying between them. In germline, CDR1 is SEHNR, CDR2 FQNEAQ (reference sequence). The CDR3 runs to 14 residues. CDR3 protein: CASSISTGNQPQHF. The CDR3 coding sequence is TGTGCCAGCAGCATTTCGACAGGCAATCAGCCCCAGCATTTT.

The V and J genes are TRBV25-1 and TRBJ2-2, with 7 bases lining up with TRBD1. V dropped 6 bases and J dropped 3; count of bases not matched to a gene: 4. The CDR3 consists of 14 residues. CDR1 is MGHDK and CDR2 is SYGVNS in the germline V gene. DNA of the CDR3: TGTGCCAGCAGCACGACAGGGTACACCGGGGAGCTGTTTTTT. It specifies CASSTTGYTGELFF.

This clonotype was counted ten times or more. The CDR3 region is CAISAHKNTEAFF. The CDR3 region has the DNA TGTGCCATCAGCGCACATAAGAACACTGAAGCTTTCTTT. V is TRBV10-3 and J is TRBJ1-1; D call uncertain. Germline-derived CDR1 and CDR2 are ENHRY and SYGVKD. V was pared by 6 bases and J by 1 base, with 9 bases between. The CDR3 runs to 13 residues.

V is TRBV20-1 and J is TRBJ2-5; D unresolved. The DNA end lines up better with TRBJ2-7; the J call may be wrong. This CDR3 has 11 residues. Per germline, CDR1 DFQATT and CDR2 SNEGSKA (reference sequence). The CDR3: CSASDFNEQYF. The CDR3 DNA follows: TGCAGTGCTAGCGACTTCAACGAGCAGTACTTC.

The chain employs TRBV7-2 and TRBJ2-7; 10 bases fit TRBD2. The V gene's germline CDR1 is SGHTA and CDR2 FQGNSA. This CDR3 is built from 14 residues. With V trimmed by 6 bases and J by 7 bases, 9 bases remained unmatched. The CDR3 loop reads CASSTSGAGDEQYF. The CDR3 DNA is TGTGCCAGCAGTACTAGCGGGGCGGGGGATGAGCAGTACTTC.

The chain is built from TRBV25-1 and TRBJ1-2; TRBD1 matches at 8 bases. The germline gives CDR1 MGHDK, CDR2 SYGVNS. This CDR3 comprises 15 residues. V lost 6 bases to trimming and J lost 4 bases; unmatched junction nucleotides: 10. The chain's CDR3 is CASSSSRQGSYGYTF. Written as DNA, the CDR3 is TGTGCCAGCAGCTCCTCCCGACAGGGGTCCTATGGCTACACCTTC.

The chain recombines TRBV7-9 with TRBJ2-7, with 7 bases identical to TRBD2. There are 15 residues in the CDR3. Trimming removed 5 bases from V and 3 bases from J; junction bases left unmatched: 10. Per the germline V gene, CDR1 is SEHNR and CDR2 is FQNEAQ (reference sequence). The CDR3 bases are TGTGCCAGCAGCCCGCCGGGGAGGGTCAACTACGAGCAGTACTTC. Protein product: CASSPPGRVNYEQYF.

This clonotype came up a few times. This sequence joins TRBV7-9 and TRBJ2-3; D not certain. CDR3 size: 12 residues. Trimming stripped 1 base from V and 11 bases from J, with 10 bases between. CDR1 and CDR2 (germline): SEHNR, FQNEAQ (reference sequence). The CDR3 loop is CASSLGRKEQYF. In nucleotides, the CDR3 is TGTGCCAGCAGCTTAGGACGGAAGGAGCAGTATTTT.

This clonotype was counted a few times. The chain employs TRBV12-3 or TRBV12-4 and TRBJ1-6, with D possibly TRBD1 on 5 matching bases. Trimming removed 2 bases from V and 8 bases from J, with 13 bases in between. The CDR3 has 15 amino acids. CDR3 amino acids: CASSLLGRTHSPLHF. As DNA, the CDR3 is TGTGCCAGCAGTTTATTGGGACGGACTCATTCACCCCTCCACTTT.